This T cell receptor (beta chain) derives from a study of T cell responses to AZD1222 COVID-19 vaccine. Study-wide results and caveats: The CD4 TCRs associated with vaccination extended across spike and predominated at 160-218 and 743-854. Only a handful of people who got AZD1222 tested seropositive at baseline. It should be noted that donors were predominantly white British and more often female, and clonal diversity was possibly underestimated.

Second doses that came at about 4 or about 12 weeks were put together. TCRdb keeps only in-frame clones here, not all; method: immunoSEQ multiplex PCR. The sample consists of 150,000 to 200,000 clones, approximately 91% of them appearing once. V was cut by 0 bases and J by 5 bases, with 16 bases left in between. The CDR3 loop spans 16 amino acids. CDR1 and CDR2 from the germline V gene are KGHSH and LQKENI. This clone was observed once. Antigen unknown. The starting material was peripheral blood, obtained 28 days after the second AZD1222 dose. The rearrangement uses TRBV18 and TRBJ1-1; D unclear. The TCR was taken from an adult who received the AZD1222 COVID-19 vaccine. The CDR3 here is CASSPPLWETGTEAFF. The DNA of the CDR3 is TGTGCCAGCTCACCACCCCTGTGGGAAACCGGGACTGAAGCTTTCTTT. Full variable domain (remainder filled in from reference TRBV18 and TRBJ1-1): NAGVMQNPRHLVRRRGQEARLRCSPMKGHSHVYWYRQLPEEGLKFMVYLQKENIIDESGMPKERFSAEFPKEGPSILRIQQVVRGDSAAYFCASSPPLWETGTEAFFGQGTRLTVV.